These 5 T cell receptor beta chains were sequenced from one sample in a study of blood T cells in healthy people across ages. A J-beta primer mix and a sample-barcoded 5' primer were used in a second PCR of about 6 to 12 cycles. One entry per CDR3 protein results from TCRdb running MiXCR on the 5' RACE reads. Altogether about 970,000 distinct CDR3 sequences are present, roughly 50% being singletons, with the ten largest covering around a fifth. Sequencing input: blood. The receptors shown here come from a woman aged 55-69 years in good health.

The chain links TRBV27 to TRBJ2-7; D may be TRBD1 (7 bases). Germline lookup yields CDR1 MNHEY and CDR2 SMNVEV (reference sequence). Trimming cost V 6 bases and J 2 bases, with 14 bases left between them. The CDR3 contains 14 residues. The CDR3 loop is CASRARGETYEQYF. In DNA, the CDR3 is TGTGCCAGCAGGGCCAGGGGGGAGACCTACGAGCAGTACTTC.

In its sample, this clonotype was seen a few times. V usage is TRBV5-1 and J usage is TRBJ2-3, with a possible D match to TRBD2 (6 bases). CDR1 and CDR2 (germline): SGHRS, YFSETQ. CDR3 length equals 11 residues. V dropped 8 bases and J dropped 6 bases, with 10 bases sitting between them. The CDR3 here is CASTSSDTQYF. In DNA form, the CDR3 reads TGCGCCAGTACTAGCAGCGATACGCAGTATTTT.

This clonotype occurred a few times. The V and J genes are TRBV12-3 or TRBV12-4 and TRBJ1-2; D is perhaps TRBD1 (6 bases). V lost 4 bases to trimming and J lost 8 bases, with 11 bases between them. The CDR3 is 12 residues long. The CDR3, as DNA: TGTGCCAGCAGTTCGGAAGGGGGAGGCTACACCTTC. Translated: CASSSEGGGYTF.

The J gene is TRBJ2-1, the V gene TRBV5-1; D is unclear. CDR1 is SGHRS and CDR2 is YFSETQ in the germline V gene. Trimming removed 1 base at V and 7 bases at J, with 15 bases between. This CDR3 comprises 15 residues. CDR3 loop: CASSLSRALRNEQFF. The CDR3 nucleotides read TGCGCCAGCAGCTTGTCCCGGGCCTTAAGGAATGAGCAGTTCTTC.

The rearrangement links TRBV5-4 to TRBJ2-5, with 7 nucleotides matching TRBD1. V lost 3 bases and J lost 11; bases outside the gene matches: 13. The germline CDR1 and CDR2 sequences are SGHNT and YYREEE (reference sequence). CDR3 size: 14 residues. The CDR3 sequence: CASSYTGDANEQYF. In nucleotides, the CDR3 is TGTGCCAGCAGCTATACAGGGGATGCGAATGAGCAGTACTTC.